The clone carrying this TCR beta chain was counted only a few times. Its antigen is currently unknown. This sample includes further DNA sequences coding for the same CDR3. Germline CDR1 and CDR2: WSHSY and SAAADI. This CDR3 is built from 14 residues. V gave up 2 bases and J gave up 3 bases; unmatched junction bases: 0. The PCR used 52 TRBV and 13 TRBJ primers. Profiling relied on immunoSEQ multiplex PCR, and the TCRdb table lists in-frame clones only, not all of them. This sample has approximately 9,300 clones, with approximately 80% found just once. This entry belongs to a study of regulatory T cells. General observations from the study: Patient CD8+ T cells trended nonsignificantly toward lower Shannon entropy than control CD8+ cells.

This chain uses TRBV10-2 with TRBJ2-7; 11 bases map to TRBD1. The sequenced sample was CD8+ T cells sorted from blood. The origin of this receptor is a young adult with CD3G deficiency. The CDR3 sequence is CASSEGTGGYEQYF. For the CDR3, the DNA is TGCGCCAGCAGTGAGGGGACAGGGGGCTACGAGCAGTACTTC.